The 27 T cell receptor beta chains in this list originate from one sample, sequenced in a study of blood T cells in healthy people across ages (dated by TCRdb to about 2015). The method behind the library was 5' RACE. The listed sequencing device is Illumina HiSeq 2500. A second PCR of roughly 6 to 11 cycles was run with a J-beta primer mix and a sample-barcoded 5' primer. Clones were called with MiXCR by TCRdb after fastp trimmed the public reads at Q25, and only in-frame beta chains were retained. Rows are unified per CDR3 protein, each entry keeping the most common DNA and genes. Present in this sample are approximately 850,000 distinct CDR3 sequences, over 45% of which were seen just once. The top ten constitute roughly 20% of the sample. The sample taken for sequencing was blood. The receptors were gathered from a man aged 25-45 years in good health.

The chain has TRBV2 and TRBJ2-7; 9 bases align to TRBD2. The CDR3 spans 14 residues. V gave up 8 bases and J gave up 1 base; unmatched junction bases: 6. CDR1 SNHLY and CDR2 FYNNEI come from the germline V gene. CDR3 loop: CASLISGSSYEQYF. CDR3 DNA: TGTGCCAGCCTCATTAGCGGGAGTTCCTACGAGCAGTACTTC.

This clonotype came up a few times. J is TRBJ2-5 and V is TRBV7-9; 8 nucleotides line up with TRBD1. This CDR3 has 13 amino acids. CDR1 and CDR2 from the germline V gene are SEHNR and FQNEAQ (reference sequence). V shed 5 bases and J 4 bases; nucleotides not matched to a gene: 3. CDR3 coding DNA: TGTGCCAGCAGCAAGACAGGGGTAGAGACCCAGTACTTC. As protein: CASSKTGVETQYF.

J is TRBJ1-2 and V is TRBV20-1; TRBD1 agrees at 8 bases. Germline CDR1 reads DFQATT; CDR2 reads SNEGSKA (reference sequence). V shed 6 bases, J shed 5 bases, and the junction held 8 bases outside the gene matches. This CDR3 spans 13 amino acids. Here the CDR3 DNA reads TGCAGTGCGTCCAGGGACAGGTCGTATGGCTACACCTTC. Protein: CSASRDRSYGYTF.

The rearrangement uses TRBV6-6 and TRBJ2-7; weak D call: TRBD1 (6 bases). Germline V gene lookup returns CDR1 MNHNY and CDR2 SVGAGI (reference sequence). CDR3 size: 15 residues. Trimming took 1 base from V and 6 from J, leaving 16 bases between them. CDR3 loop: CASSYLTGKRGEQYF. CDR3 coding DNA: TGTGCCAGCAGTTACTTAACAGGGAAACGGGGCGAGCAGTACTTC.

The chain combines TRBV11-2 with TRBJ1-2; 8 bases agree with TRBD1. With V trimmed by 10 bases and J by 3 bases, 13 bases remained unmatched. There are 15 residues in the CDR3. Germline V gene sequence: CDR1 SGHAT, CDR2 FQNNGV. The CDR3 sequence: CATHSSGQGYYGYTF. CDR3 coding DNA: TGTGCCACTCATAGCTCCGGACAGGGCTACTATGGCTACACCTTC.

This clonotype showed up just once. The chain links TRBV30 to TRBJ2-7; perhaps TRBD2 as D (5 bases). Germline assignment: CDR1 GTSNPN and CDR2 SVGIG (reference sequence). V lost 0 bases and J 3 bases, leaving 15 bases between the germline ends. The CDR3 is 15 residues long. The CDR3 DNA reads as TGTGCCTGGAGTGTACGTGCCGGAGGTTTCTACGAGCAGTACTTC. It specifies CAWSVRAGGFYEQYF.

V gene TRBV28 combines with J gene TRBJ2-7; no reliable D call. Germline CDR1 MDHEN, CDR2 SYDVKM. V was clipped by 6 bases and J by 4 bases, with 10 bases between them. The CDR3 is 12 amino acids. For the CDR3, the DNA is TGTGCCAGCAGGTACGGGCCTTACGAGCAGTACTTC. Translating gives CASRYGPYEQYF. Full variable domain (rest looked up from reference TRBV28 and TRBJ2-7): DVKVTQSSRYLVKRTGEKVFLECVQDMDHENMFWYRQDPGLGLRLIYFSYDVKMKEKGDIPEGYSVSREKKERFSLILESASTNQTSMYLCASRYGPYEQYFGPGTRLTVT.

The chain recombines TRBV20-1 with TRBJ2-1; D ambiguous. V was clipped by 7 bases and J by 6 bases, with 10 bases between them. This CDR3 is built from 11 residues. The germline gives CDR1 DFQATT, CDR2 SNEGSKA (reference sequence). The CDR3 nucleotides are TGCAGTGAACAGACGGGCAATGAGCAGTTCTTC. This codes for CSEQTGNEQFF.

The chain uses TRBV9 and TRBJ2-5, with D unresolved. Per germline, CDR1 SGDLS and CDR2 YYNGEE. This CDR3 has 15 amino acids. V dropped 0 bases and J dropped 5 bases, with 14 bases sitting between them. CDR3 protein: CASSVGSGLRETQYF. DNA for the CDR3: TGTGCCAGCAGCGTAGGAAGTGGCCTGAGGGAGACCCAGTACTTC. The variable domain in full, with the rest retrieved from reference TRBV9 and TRBJ2-5, is DSGVTQTPKHLITATGQRVTLRCSPRSGDLSVYWYQQSLDQGLQFLIQYYNGEERAKGNILERFSAQQFPDLHSELNLSSLELGDSALYFCASSVGSGLRETQYFGPGTRLLVL.

This clonotype has just one count. The V gene is TRBV15, the J gene TRBJ2-2; D is uncertain. The length of the CDR3 is 14 residues. V lost 5 bases and J lost 6, with 13 bases in between. Germline V lookup: CDR1 LNHNV, CDR2 YYDKDF (reference sequence). The chain's CDR3 is CATSPRLGPGELFF. The CDR3 coding sequence is TGTGCCACCAGCCCGAGGTTGGGTCCCGGGGAGCTGTTTTTT. Filled out from reference TRBV15 and TRBJ2-2, the complete variable domain reads DAMVIQNPRYQVTQFGKPVTLSCSQTLNHNVMYWYQQKSSQAPKLLFHYYDKDFNNEADTPDNFQSRRPNTSFCFLDIRSPGLGDTAMYLCATSPRLGPGELFFGEGSRLTVL.

J is TRBJ2-1 and V is TRBV4-2; perhaps TRBD2 as D (5 bases). There are 14 residues in the CDR3. V dropped 4 bases and J dropped 8 bases, with 15 bases sitting between them. CDR1 is LGHNA and CDR2 is YNFKEQ in the germline V gene. The DNA of the CDR3 is TGTGCCAGCAGCCTCGGACTTCCCTCGGATGAGCAGTTCTTC. Residues: CASSLGLPSDEQFF.

In its sample, this clonotype was seen once. V is TRBV30 and J is TRBJ2-1; D gene unclear. V was trimmed by 2 bases and J by 9 bases, leaving 20 bases between them. The germline CDR1 and CDR2 sequences are GTSNPN and SVGIG (reference sequence). CDR3 length equals 15 residues. The CDR3 protein is CAWSPAVTLFGEQFF. In nucleotides, the CDR3 is TGTGCCTGGAGTCCCGCTGTGACTCTATTCGGTGAGCAGTTCTTC. Complete variable domain (other parts from reference TRBV30 and TRBJ2-1): SQTIHQWPATLVQPVGSPLSLECTVEGTSNPNLYWYRQAAGRGLQLLFYSVGIGQISSEVPQNLSASRPQDRQFILSSKKLLLSDSGFYLCAWSPAVTLFGEQFFGPGTRLTVL.

The V gene is TRBV20-1, the J gene TRBJ2-3; D uncertain. The CDR3 extends over 16 amino acids. CDR1 is DFQATT, CDR2 SNEGSKA, per germline (reference sequence). V lost 0 bases, J lost 0 bases, and 13 bases lay in between. CDR3 in DNA: TGCAGTGCTAGAGATCTCTGGGCTCAAAGCACAGATACGCAGTATTTT. Its translation: CSARDLWAQSTDTQYF.

With respect to this clonotype: Mismatch with germline at one junction end may stem from a read error. The chain carries TRBV7-2 and TRBJ2-5; a weak D match, TRBD2 (5 bases). The CDR3 extends over 13 amino acids. Germline V gives CDR1 SGHTA, CDR2 FQGNSA. In DNA, the CDR3 is TGTGCCAGCAGCCTAGCCATTCGGGAGACCCAGTACTTC. Translated, it gives CASSLAIRETQYF.

This clonotype has just a few counts. The J gene is TRBJ2-3, the V gene TRBV9; 11 bases fit TRBD2. CDR1 is SGDLS, CDR2 YYNGEE, per germline. The CDR3 loop spans 15 amino acids. Trimming removed 5 bases from V and 1 base from J; junction bases left unmatched: 3. CDR3 in amino acids: CASSKLAGGTDTQYF. The DNA of the CDR3 is TGTGCCAGCAGTAAACTAGCGGGGGGCACAGATACGCAGTATTTT.

The chain recombines TRBV7-8 with TRBJ2-1, with 8 bases aligning to TRBD2. Per germline, CDR1 SGHVS and CDR2 FQNEAQ. After removal of 7 bases from V and 7 bases from J, the junction contained 18 bases not matched to a gene. The CDR3 loop spans 17 amino acids. For the CDR3, the DNA is TGTGCCAGCACCCTTTATCCCCCTGGCGGGAGGTATAATGAGCAGTTCTTC. This sequence encodes CASTLYPPGGRYNEQFF.

The chain recombines TRBV5-1 with TRBJ2-3, with a tentative D call TRBD1 (5 bases). The CDR3 is made up of 14 amino acids. Germline assignment: CDR1 SGHRS and CDR2 YFSETQ. The V gene lost 4 bases and the J gene lost 5 bases, with 14 bases spanning the gap. CDR3 sequence reads: CASSALTVRDTQYF. The CDR3 DNA is TGCGCCAGCAGCGCGTTGACAGTGAGAGATACGCAGTATTTT.

This clonotype was seen a handful of times. CDR3 DNA: TGTGCCAGCAGCCACTACGGGACAGTCTCCTACGAGCAGTACTTC. This codes for CASSHYGTVSYEQYF. V and J are TRBV5-6 and TRBJ2-7; TRBD1 matches at 7 bases. The germline V gene has CDR1 SGHDT and CDR2 YYEEEE. J gave up 0 bases and V 4 bases, and 7 bases lay outside the gene matches. CDR3 length: 15 amino acids. Filled out from reference TRBV5-6 and TRBJ2-7, the complete variable domain reads DAGVTQSPTHLIKTRGQQVTLRCSPKSGHDTVSWYQQALGQGPQFIFQYYEEEERQRGNFPDRFSGHQFPNYSSELNVNALLLGDSALYLCASSHYGTVSYEQYFGPGTRLTVT.

The chain employs TRBV27 and TRBJ1-2; TRBD1 matches at 10 bases. This CDR3 is 16 amino acids long. Germline V gene data show CDR1 as MNHEY and CDR2 as SMNVEV (reference sequence). After removal of 5 bases from V and 4 bases from J, the junction contained 10 bases not matched to a gene. The CDR3: CASSLGGTGVPYGYTF. The CDR3 DNA sequence: TGTGCCAGCAGTCTTGGGGGGACAGGGGTCCCCTATGGCTACACCTTC.

V usage is TRBV7-2 and J usage is TRBJ2-7; D is unclear. This CDR3 is built from 15 residues. Trimming removed 5 bases from V and 2 bases from J, with 16 bases in between. Per the germline V gene, CDR1 is SGHTA and CDR2 is FQGNSA. The CDR3 DNA reads TGTGCCAGCAGCCAATATCCCCTAGAAACCTACGAGCAGTACTTC. This sequence encodes CASSQYPLETYEQYF.

This chain uses TRBV20-1 with TRBJ2-3; D is uncertain. The CDR3 consists of 16 residues. From germline, CDR1 is DFQATT and CDR2 SNEGSKA (reference sequence). V was trimmed by 7 bases and J by 2 bases, leaving 22 bases between them. The DNA of the CDR3 is TGCAGTGGAGGCCCGGCGAGAGGAAGGAACACAGATACGCAGTATTTT. Its translation is CSGGPARGRNTDTQYF.

This clonotype was detected only once. The gene calls are TRBV7-8 and TRBJ2-1; 12 nucleotides agree with TRBD1. The length of the CDR3 is 17 residues. CDR1 is SGHVS and CDR2 is FQNEAQ in the germline V gene. V shed 3 bases and J 10 bases; nucleotides not matched to a gene: 13. The CDR3 DNA reads TGTGCCAGCAGCTTGACATACGGGACAGGGGGCCCCTGGGAGCAGTTCTTC. This encodes CASSLTYGTGGPWEQFF.

The V call is TRBV29-1, the J call TRBJ2-1, with TRBD1 matching 9 bases. Germline CDR1 SQVTM, CDR2 ANQGSEA. The CDR3 consists of 14 residues. J lost 6 bases, V lost 7 bases, and 10 bases had no gene match. The CDR3 DNA is TGCAGCGCCCAGGACAGGGGTAAGGTCAATGAGCAGTTCTTC. Translating it yields CSAQDRGKVNEQFF.

V and J are TRBV20-1 and TRBJ2-1, with TRBD2 as a possible D gene (6 bases). CDR1 and CDR2 (germline): DFQATT, SNEGSKA (reference sequence). This CDR3 is 17 amino acids long. V was cut by 2 bases and J by 7 bases, with 24 bases left in between. The CDR3 loop is CSARPISGTGGWNEQFF. For the CDR3, the DNA is TGCAGTGCTAGACCAATTTCCGGGACTGGCGGTTGGAATGAGCAGTTCTTC.

This clonotype occurred a few times. V is TRBV6-1 and J is TRBJ2-7, with D possibly being TRBD1 (6 bases). Trimming took off 6 bases at V and 6 bases at J, with 24 bases between the two ends. CDR1 is MNHNS, CDR2 SASEGT, per germline. This CDR3 is 16 amino acids long. The CDR3 region has the DNA TGTGCCAGCAGCCAACCGAGACAGGCTACCTGGGGCGAGCAGTACTTC. This translates into CASSQPRQATWGEQYF.

On this clonotype itself: A much larger clone lies a single base off, so this may be a read error. The chain couples TRBV12-3 or TRBV12-4 to TRBJ1-5; D remains unclear. CDR3 length equals 15 residues. The CDR3 sequence is CVSSLQRRSHQPQHF. CDR3 DNA sequence: TGTGTCAGCAGTTTACAAAGGCGATCTCATCAGCCCCAGCATTTT.

The chain combines TRBV28 with TRBJ2-7; TRBD1 matches 8 bases. V lost 7 bases, J lost 0 bases, and 8 bases stayed unmatched. The CDR3 contains 15 residues. CDR1 MDHEN and CDR2 SYDVKM come from the germline V gene. The DNA for the CDR3 is TGTGCCAGCACCGAGGGGGACAGGAGCTCCTACGAGCAGTACTTC. Protein sequence: CASTEGDRSSYEQYF.